Listed here are 18 T cell receptor beta chains from one sample, sequenced in a study of T cells in localized non-small cell lung cancer. Sequencing was performed with immunoSEQ multiplex PCR; in TCRdb, only in-frame clones are kept and a portion is missing. The sample lists about 53,000 clones, 80% to 85% occurring once. The input for sequencing was peripheral blood mononuclear cells, taken before any cancer treatment. These receptors were obtained from a man aged 40 to 75 with stage III lung adenocarcinoma.

This rearrangement joins TRBV5-1 to TRBJ2-3; D could derive from TRBD1 or TRBD2 (5 bases each). Trimming stripped 0 bases from V and 4 bases from J, with 12 bases between. Germline loops: CDR1 SGHRS, CDR2 YFSETQ. The CDR3 runs to 15 residues. CDR3 protein: CASSLASGPADTQYF. DNA of the CDR3: TGCGCCAGCAGCTTGGCGTCGGGGCCGGCAGATACGCAGTATTTT.

J is TRBJ2-7 and V is TRBV18, with 8 bases that match TRBD2. The CDR3 sequence is 16 residues long. V gave up 0 bases and J gave up 6 bases; unmatched junction bases: 10. The V gene's germline CDR1 is KGHSH and CDR2 LQKENI. As DNA, the CDR3 is TGTGCCAGCTCACCACCTACCGGGACTAGATCTATCGAGCAGTACTTC. Amino acids: CASSPPTGTRSIEQYF.

The gene calls are TRBV5-1 and TRBJ1-1; 7 nucleotides align to TRBD1. CDR3 length: 15 residues. The V gene end was trimmed by 3 bases and the J gene end by 4 bases; junction bases not matched to a gene: 9. The germline gives CDR1 SGHRS, CDR2 YFSETQ. CDR3: CASSWQGEESTEAFF. The CDR3 DNA is TGCGCCAGCAGCTGGCAGGGGGAGGAAAGCACTGAAGCTTTCTTT. The full variable domain, completed using reference TRBV5-1 and TRBJ1-1, is KAGVTQTPRYLIKTRGQQVTLSCSPISGHRSVSWYQQTPGQGLQFLFEYFSETQRNKGNFPGRFSGRQFSNSRSEMNVSTLELGDSALYLCASSWQGEESTEAFFGQGTRLTVV.

The chain combines TRBV10-3 with TRBJ2-3; the D gene is possibly TRBD2 (5 bases). The length of the CDR3 is 13 residues. Germline CDR1 reads ENHRY; CDR2 reads SYGVKD. V was cut by 6 bases and J by 4 bases, with 11 bases left in between. The CDR3 bases are TGTGCCATCAGAAGGGAGTTGGCAGATACGCAGTATTTT. This translates into CAIRRELADTQYF.

This sequence joins TRBV21-1 and TRBJ1-2; the table's D gene call, TRBD1, was not cross checked with the DNA. TRBV21-1 is recorded as a pseudogene. The CDR3 extends over 14 amino acids. The chain's CDR3 is CASSKDDRLYGYTF. The DNA for the CDR3 is TGTGCCAGCAGCAAAGACGACAGATTATATGGCTACACCTTC.

The CDR3 DNA reads as TGTGCCAGCAGCTGGGACGACTTAGGCTACACCTTC. Its translation is CASSWDDLGYTF. The V gene is TRBV7-2, the J gene TRBJ1-2; TRBD1 might be the D (5 bases). The CDR3 covers 12 residues. V was trimmed by 4 bases and J by 8 bases, leaving 11 bases between them. Germline values: CDR1 SGHTA, CDR2 FQGNSA. The full variable domain, its missing parts supplied by reference TRBV7-2 and TRBJ1-2, is GAGVSQSPSNKVTEKGKDVELRCDPISGHTALYWYRQSLGQGLEFLIYFQGNSAPDKSGLPSDRFSAERTGGSVSTLTIQRTQQEDSAVYLCASSWDDLGYTFGSGTRLTVV.

The CDR3 DNA sequence: TGTGCCAGCAGTACACACGGGGGGAATGAAAAACTGTTTTTT. Translated, it gives CASSTHGGNEKLFF. The genes are TRBV6-1 and TRBJ1-4; TRBD1 might be the D (5 bases). The germline V and J ends were trimmed by 5 bases and 5 bases, with 12 bases remaining between them. This CDR3 has 14 amino acids. Germline-derived CDR1 and CDR2 are MNHNS and SASEGT.

A few counts support this clone. The CDR3 loop reads CASSYNNEQFF. DNA for the CDR3: TGTGCCAGCAGTTATAACAATGAGCAGTTCTTC. The chain combines TRBV2 with TRBJ2-1; D uncertain. Germline V CDR1 and CDR2: SNHLY, FYNNEI. V was pared by 5 bases and J by 5 bases, with 4 bases between. The CDR3 has 11 amino acids.

V is TRBV5-4 and J is TRBJ2-7; the match to TRBD2 covers 11 bases. Looked up from germline, CDR1 is SGHNT and CDR2 is YYREEE (reference sequence). V lost 4 bases to trimming and J lost 3 bases; unmatched junction nucleotides: 6. This CDR3 contains 15 residues. CDR3: CASSIAGTSGYEQYF. In DNA form, the CDR3 reads TGTGCCAGCAGCATTGCCGGGACTAGCGGCTACGAGCAGTACTTC.

The chain uses TRBV18 and TRBJ2-3, with 7 bases aligning to TRBD2. Germline CDR1 reads KGHSH; CDR2 reads LQKENI. This CDR3 has 15 residues. Unmatched junction bases numbered 7, after V lost 3 bases and J lost 4 bases. Here the CDR3 reads CASSPTSDGPDTQYF. The CDR3 DNA reads as TGTGCCAGCTCACCTACTAGCGACGGCCCAGATACGCAGTATTTT.

The chain couples TRBV2 to TRBJ2-3; 8 bases align to TRBD2. The CDR3 runs to 14 residues. The junction had 4 bases not matched to a gene; V was cut back by 5 bases and J by 3 bases. Germline V gene data show CDR1 as SNHLY and CDR2 as FYNNEI. The CDR3 DNA follows: TGTGCCAGCAGTCCGGGGGGGGGAACAGATACGCAGTATTTT. This translates into CASSPGGGTDTQYF.

This rearrangement joins TRBV19 to TRBJ2-1; 7 positions agree with TRBD2. V lost 10 bases and J lost 3; bases outside the gene matches: 6. Germline assignment: CDR1 LNHDA and CDR2 SQIVND (reference sequence). The CDR3 consists of 13 residues. DNA of the CDR3: TGTGCCACCGACAGCGGGGTCTACAATGAGCAGTTCTTC. Translation gives CATDSGVYNEQFF.

The V call is TRBV27, the J call TRBJ2-2, with TRBD2 as a possible D gene (5 bases). CDR1 and CDR2 from the germline V gene are MNHEY and SMNVEV (reference sequence). The ends were cut back, 4 bases at V and 1 base at J, with 7 bases in the middle. There are 14 residues in the CDR3. CDR3 sequence (DNA): TGTGCCAGCAGTTCGGACTGGAACACCGGGGAGCTGTTTTTT. This translates into CASSSDWNTGELFF.

V usage is TRBV7-9 and J usage is TRBJ1-1; a possible D gene is TRBD1 (5 bases). Germline V gene data show CDR1 as SEHNR and CDR2 as FQNEAQ (reference sequence). V lost 1 base, J lost 6 bases, and 12 bases lay in between. The CDR3 runs 14 residues. The CDR3 here is CASSLGESGPEAFF. The CDR3 DNA sequence: TGTGCCAGCAGCTTAGGAGAGTCGGGGCCTGAAGCTTTCTTT.

This sequence joins TRBV10-2 and TRBJ1-1, with D possibly being TRBD1 (5 bases). Germline V gives CDR1 WSHSY, CDR2 SAAADI. V lost 6 bases, J lost 0 bases, and 11 bases lay in between. The CDR3 is 14 amino acids. The CDR3 DNA reads TGCGCCAGCAGGGGGGGACCGCTGAACACTGAAGCTTTCTTT. It is translated as CASRGGPLNTEAFF.

V and J are TRBV6-1 and TRBJ1-2, with unresolved D. The germline CDR1 and CDR2 sequences are MNHNS and SASEGT. V was cut by 3 bases and J by 7 bases, with 12 bases left in between. This CDR3 contains 13 residues. The CDR3 DNA reads as TGTGCCAGCAGTGATAGGAGTAAAGCTGGCTACACCTTC. Amino acids: CASSDRSKAGYTF.

The V call is TRBV11-2, the J call TRBJ2-5; the match to TRBD1 covers 8 bases. The CDR3 sequence is 13 residues long. Trimming took 5 bases from V and 5 from J; bases not matched to a gene: 4. Germline CDR1 SGHAT, CDR2 FQNNGV. DNA of the CDR3: TGTGCCAGCAGCAGGACAGGGTCGGAGACCCAGTACTTC. Translating it yields CASSRTGSETQYF.

The chain has TRBV5-1 and TRBJ2-3, with D hard to call. CDR1 is SGHRS, CDR2 YFSETQ, per germline. The CDR3 runs to 11 residues. V lost 2 bases to trimming and J lost 6 bases, with 4 bases between them. The CDR3 DNA is TGCGCCAGCAGCTTAAAGGATACGCAGTATTTT. Protein product: CASSLKDTQYF.